Listed below are T cell receptor beta chains from one sample, sequenced in a study of CD8+CD57+ T cells in acquired aplastic anemia. Using its own MiXCR run on the reads, TCRdb lists one record per CDR3 protein. The table lists around 500,000 distinct CDR3 sequences, roughly a third of them singletons. Sample: sorted CD4+, CD8+, or CD8+CD57+ T cells (not recorded which) from PBMCs. Receptor source: a human donor with aplastic anemia. CDR3s include the opening cysteine and the closing phenylalanine or tryptophan. The D gene is left open where the match is weak. Not all rows give a size; the values are once, few, many and, for expanded clones, a class.

j_call	clone_size	v_call	cdr3_length	d_call	cdr3_aa	cdr3_nt
TRBJ1-2	many	TRBV7-9	13	TRBD1	CASSQTGADGYTF	TGTGCCAGCAGTCAAACAGGGGCGGATGGCTACACCTTC
TRBJ2-1	few	TRBV14	14	-	CASSQDINYNEQFF	TGTGCCAGCAGCCAGGACATTAATTACAATGAGCAGTTCTTC
TRBJ1-2	many	TRBV10-3	15	TRBD1	CAISKTGGLNYGYTF	TGTGCCATCAGTAAAACAGGGGGCCTTAACTATGGCTACACCTTC
TRBJ1-2	-	TRBV19	15	TRBD1	CASSSEGQGQYGYTF	TGTGCCAGTAGTAGTGAGGGACAGGGACAATATGGCTACACCTTC
TRBJ1-1	many	TRBV19	13	-	CASSIQENTEAFF	TGTGCCAGTAGTATCCAGGAGAACACTGAAGCTTTCTTT
TRBJ1-5	-	TRBV20-1	13	-	CSALATPNQPQHF	TGCAGTGCTCTGGCCACCCCCAATCAGCCCCAGCATTTT
TRBJ1-2	once	TRBV6-1	16	-	CASRPTTVRVRYGYTF	TGTGCCAGCAGACCGACGACAGTACGGGTGCGGTATGGCTACACCTTC
TRBJ2-3	once	TRBV10-3	15	TRBD2	CAIRHRGREGDTQYF	TGTGCCATCCGCCACCGGGGGCGGGAGGGAGATACGCAGTATTTT
TRBJ1-6	many	TRBV5-1	15	-	CASSLAAGENSPLHF	TGCGCCAGCAGCTTGGCCGCGGGGGAAAATTCACCCCTCCACTTT
TRBJ2-4	few	TRBV4-3	16	TRBD1	CASSRETGAGKNIQYF	TGCGCCAGCAGCAGAGAGACAGGGGCGGGCAAAAACATTCAGTACTTC
TRBJ1-5	many	TRBV20-1	14	-	CSASPGERNQPQHF	TGCAGTGCTAGCCCCGGGGAGCGCAATCAGCCCCAGCATTTT
TRBJ2-7	-	TRBV30	13	-	CAWSTFQAPEQYF	TGTGCCTGGAGTACGTTCCAGGCCCCCGAGCAGTACTTC
TRBJ2-3	-	TRBV11-2	16	-	CASSNTGTLTTDTQYF	TGTGCCAGCAGCAATACTGGGACACTCACCACAGATACGCAGTATTTT
TRBJ1-2	many	TRBV6-4	10	-	CASIRHGYTF	TGTGCCAGCATTAGACATGGCTACACCTTC
TRBJ2-2	few	TRBV5-1	16	-	CASSLGLLQDTGELFF	TGCGCCAGCAGCTTGGGACTCCTCCAGGACACCGGGGAGCTGTTTTTT
TRBJ2-1	-	TRBV10-2	14	-	CASSERFGYNEQFF	TGCGCCAGCAGTGAGCGTTTCGGGTACAATGAGCAGTTCTTC
TRBJ1-4	few	TRBV20-1	15	TRBD1	CSARRTGTVNEKLFF	TGCAGTGCTAGAAGGACCGGGACAGTGAATGAAAAACTGTTTTTT
TRBJ1-1	-	TRBV7-9	15	TRBD1	CASSPSRGMNTEAFF	TGTGCCAGCAGCCCTAGCAGGGGGATGAACACTGAAGCTTTCTTT
TRBJ2-7	many	TRBV2	13	-	CASSEGTIYEQYF	TGTGCCAGCAGTGAAGGGACAATCTACGAGCAGTACTTC
TRBJ1-2	-	TRBV2	13	-	CASSGDSGYGYTF	TGTGCCAGCAGTGGAGACTCGGGCTATGGCTACACCTTC
TRBJ1-1	many	TRBV7-2	12	-	CASSPSLVGAFF	TGTGCCAGCAGCCCGTCGCTCGTAGGAGCTTTCTTT
TRBJ2-5	many	TRBV10-2	15	TRBD2	CASSEIVAGGGTQYF	TGCGCCAGCAGTGAGATCGTGGCGGGAGGTGGGACCCAGTACTTC